Following are 6 T cell receptor beta chains from one sample sequenced in a study of identical twins. One entry per CDR3 protein, called by TCRdb with MiXCR from the 5' RACE reads. This sample carries more than 1.5 million distinct CDR3 sequences, less than 35% of them seen once, and the ten largest clones take about 0.3%. Sample: cord blood. Receptors originate from a newborn girl in good health.

This clonotype was observed a handful of times. V is TRBV20-1 and J is TRBJ1-2; no reliable D call. Germline CDR1 is DFQATT and CDR2 is SNEGSKA (reference sequence). CDR3 length: 12 residues. V lost 3 bases to trimming and J lost 4 bases, with 9 bases between them. CDR3 bases: TGCAGTGCTAGCCCGACACCCTATGGCTACACCTTC. The encoded protein is CSASPTPYGYTF.

V gene TRBV27 combines with J gene TRBJ1-5; perhaps TRBD1 as D (6 bases). The CDR3 length is 15 residues. Trimming removed 6 bases at V and 2 bases at J, with 14 bases between. Germline CDR1 is MNHEY and CDR2 is SMNVEV (reference sequence). CDR3 sequence (DNA): TGTGCCAGCAGATCGGGGGGCGCGGGCAATCAGCCCCAGCATTTT. Protein: CASRSGGAGNQPQHF.

The J gene is TRBJ2-5, the V gene TRBV5-1; D remains unclear. The CDR3 sequence is 15 residues long. Looked up from germline, CDR1 is SGHRS and CDR2 is YFSETQ. V was clipped by 1 base and J by 5 bases, with 15 bases between them. CDR3 in DNA: TGCGCCAGCAGCTTGTCAGTTGTTGAGGCTGAGACCCAGTACTTC. Translated, it gives CASSLSVVEAETQYF.

V is TRBV27 and J is TRBJ2-7; no clear D gene. The germline gives CDR1 MNHEY, CDR2 SMNVEV (reference sequence). CDR3 length: 15 amino acids. V lost 5 bases to trimming and J lost 0 bases, with 14 bases between them. The CDR3 region has the DNA TGTGCCAGCAGTACAAATAGTGTTAGCTCCTACGAGCAGTACTTC. Its protein product is CASSTNSVSSYEQYF.

The gene calls are TRBV5-1 and TRBJ2-7; 7 bases line up with TRBD2. V shed 2 bases, J shed 2 bases, and the junction held 4 bases outside the gene matches. The CDR3 runs 14 residues. CDR1 SGHRS and CDR2 YFSETQ come from the germline V gene. CDR3 loop: CASSFQRETYEQYF. CDR3 nucleotide sequence: TGCGCCAGCAGCTTCCAGCGGGAAACCTACGAGCAGTACTTC. Full variable domain (outside the CDR3, taken from reference TRBV5-1 and TRBJ2-7): KAGVTQTPRYLIKTRGQQVTLSCSPISGHRSVSWYQQTPGQGLQFLFEYFSETQRNKGNFPGRFSGRQFSNSRSEMNVSTLELGDSALYLCASSFQRETYEQYFGPGTRLTVT.

V and J are TRBV12-3 or TRBV12-4 and TRBJ1-2; 7 bases line up with TRBD1. With V trimmed by 7 bases and J by 11 bases, 16 bases remained unmatched. There are 14 residues in the CDR3. The CDR3 here is CASTEDPRTGGYTF. In nucleotides, the CDR3 is TGTGCCAGCACCGAAGACCCAAGGACAGGAGGATACACCTTC.